One sample yielded the 30 T cell receptor beta chains listed below, sequenced in a study of beta chain features in type 1 diabetes. Reverse transcription of all isolated RNA meant that expressed TCRB transcripts were sequenced. Profiling relied on immunoSEQ multiplex PCR, and the TCRdb table lists in-frame clones only, not all of them. The sample lists roughly 300,000 clones; less than 9.5% were seen once. Sequenced material: central memory CD4+ T cells from blood. These receptors were obtained from a woman younger than 30 in good health.

V and J are TRBV11-2 and TRBJ2-1; 7 bases align to TRBD1. Trimming cost V 5 bases and J 6 bases; bases outside gene matches: 7. The CDR3 sequence is 14 residues long. Germline-derived CDR1 and CDR2 are SGHAT and FQNNGV. The CDR3 DNA reads TGTGCCAGCAGCCTGGACAGGTGGGGCAATGAGCAGTTCTTC. This translates into CASSLDRWGNEQFF.

This clone was counted at least ten times. The rearrangement uses TRBV28 and TRBJ1-4, with unresolved D. V gave up 4 bases and J gave up 9 bases, with 18 bases separating them. Germline loops: CDR1 MDHEN, CDR2 SYDVKM. The CDR3 extends over 15 amino acids. The CDR3 DNA is TGTGCCAGCAGTTGGGAAGGGCTTGGCGAGAAAAAACTGTTTTTT. Encoded protein: CASSWEGLGEKKLFF.

This clone was seen a handful of times. The V gene is TRBV6-6, the J gene TRBJ1-2; no firm D call. Trimming shortened V by 5 bases and J by 2 bases, and 3 bases separated the two germline ends. Germline V gene sequence: CDR1 MNHNY, CDR2 SVGAGI (reference sequence). CDR3 length: 11 residues. The CDR3 region is CASSPNYGYTF. CDR3 DNA: TGTGCCAGCAGTCCAAACTATGGCTACACCTTC.

This clone was picked up a small number of times. The rearrangement joins TRBV5-6 to TRBJ2-1; D may correspond to TRBD1 or TRBD2 (5 bases each). Germline V lookup: CDR1 SGHDT, CDR2 YYEEEE. The CDR3 is 13 residues long. Trimming cost V 4 bases and J 3 bases, with 8 bases left between them. The CDR3 nucleotides read TGTGCCAGCAGCCGGGACCGCTACAATGAGCAGTTCTTC. Protein sequence: CASSRDRYNEQFF.

The chain links TRBV19 to TRBJ1-5, with TRBD1 matching over 7 bases. CDR3 length equals 16 residues. V was clipped by 9 bases and J by 0 bases; unmatched bases: 11. Germline V gene data show CDR1 as LNHDA and CDR2 as SQIVND (reference sequence). CDR3 region: CASTEGAGSSNQPQHF. The CDR3 nucleotides are TGTGCCAGCACGGAGGGGGCAGGGAGTAGCAATCAGCCCCAGCATTTT. Complete variable domain (other parts from reference TRBV19 and TRBJ1-5): DGGITQSPKYLFRKEGQNVTLSCEQNLNHDAMYWYRQDPGQGLRLIYYSQIVNDFQKGDIAEGYSVSREKKESFPLTVTSAQKNPTAFYLCASTEGAGSSNQPQHFGDGTRLSIL.

The chain employs TRBV27 and TRBJ2-7; 8 nucleotides agree with TRBD2. The CDR3 contains 18 residues. Germline values: CDR1 MNHEY, CDR2 SMNVEV (reference sequence). The V gene end was trimmed by 0 bases and the J gene end by 2 bases; junction bases not matched to a gene: 12. CDR3 sequence: CASSLSFNSGSSPYEQYF. The CDR3 bases are TGTGCCAGCAGTTTATCCTTCAACAGCGGGAGTTCTCCCTACGAGCAGTACTTC.

This clone appeared a few times. The V call is TRBV4-3, the J call TRBJ1-5; 7 bases are a match to TRBD1. V shed 1 base and J 6 bases; nucleotides not matched to a gene: 3. The length of the CDR3 is 14 residues. Looked up from germline, CDR1 is LGHNA and CDR2 is YSLEER. DNA of the CDR3: TGCGCCAGCAGCCAAGGACAGGGCGCTCAGCCCCAGCATTTT. Translating it yields CASSQGQGAQPQHF.

This clone was counted between two and nine times. Different DNA sequences within this sample yield the same CDR3. V is TRBV28 and J is TRBJ1-2; D call uncertain. Trimming removed 3 bases at V and 2 bases at J, with 1 base between. This CDR3 spans 11 amino acids. Looked up from germline, CDR1 is MDHEN and CDR2 is SYDVKM. The CDR3 sequence: CASSLNYGYTF. CDR3 nucleotides: TGTGCCAGCAGTTTGAACTATGGCTACACCTTC.

For the CDR3, the DNA is TGTGCCAGCAGCTTAGGGACCAACCTCTACTACAATGAGCAGTTCTTC. This encodes CASSLGTNLYYNEQFF. The V call is TRBV11-2, the J call TRBJ2-1; the D is unclear. This CDR3 is 16 amino acids long. Germline values: CDR1 SGHAT, CDR2 FQNNGV. With 1 base removed from V and 3 bases from J, the gap between germline ends came to 13 bases.

The chain combines TRBV4-3 with TRBJ2-1; D unclear. The CDR3 contains 16 residues. The germline gives CDR1 LGHNA, CDR2 YSLEER. The V gene lost 3 bases and the J gene lost 0 bases, with 12 bases spanning the gap. The CDR3: CASSQGVQSSYNEQFF. In DNA, the CDR3 is TGCGCCAGCAGCCAGGGCGTACAAAGCTCCTACAATGAGCAGTTCTTC.

This CDR3 reads CASSFEAGVYNEQFF. The CDR3, as DNA: TGTGCCAGCAGCTTCGAAGCGGGAGTCTATAATGAGCAGTTCTTC. J is TRBJ2-1 and V is TRBV7-2; 8 bases are a match to TRBD2. CDR1 and CDR2 (germline): SGHTA, FQGNSA. The CDR3 length is 15 residues. Trimming took 3 bases from V and 7 from J; bases not matched to a gene: 8. Full variable domain (missing parts from reference TRBV7-2 and TRBJ2-1): GAGVSQSPSNKVTEKGKDVELRCDPISGHTALYWYRQSLGQGLEFLIYFQGNSAPDKSGLPSDRFSAERTGGSVSTLTIQRTQQEDSAVYLCASSFEAGVYNEQFFGPGTRLTVL.

There are many counts of this clone. DNA of the CDR3: TGTGCCACACAGGGGCAGAAATATCCCTACGAGCAGTACTTC. This codes for CATQGQKYPYEQYF. The chain employs TRBV28 and TRBJ2-7; 7 bases are shared with TRBD1. Germline V lookup: CDR1 MDHEN, CDR2 SYDVKM. The CDR3 covers 14 residues. The junction had 11 bases not matched to a gene; V was cut back by 10 bases and J by 2 bases.

Only a few counts were recorded for this clone. The chain joins TRBV6-1 to TRBJ1-5; possible D gene TRBD1, 5 bases. The CDR3 runs 14 residues. Germline-derived CDR1 and CDR2 are MNHNS and SASEGT. V shed 3 bases and J shed 7 bases, with 13 bases lying between them. In DNA form, the CDR3 reads TGTGCCAGCAGTGAGTGGGGGATCGGGCAGCCCCAGCATTTT. This translates into CASSEWGIGQPQHF.

J is TRBJ2-7 and V is TRBV6-1; no clear D gene. Trimming stripped 7 bases from V and 3 bases from J, with 13 bases between. This CDR3 is 13 amino acids long. The germline V gene has CDR1 MNHNS and CDR2 SASEGT. The chain's CDR3 is CASTENIGYEQYF. CDR3 sequence (DNA): TGTGCCAGCACTGAGAACATCGGCTACGAGCAGTACTTC.

At least ten counts were recorded for this clone. The V call is TRBV7-2, the J call TRBJ2-5, with a weak D call TRBD2 (6 bases). V was cut by 1 base and J by 5 bases, with 14 bases left in between. This CDR3 is 15 amino acids long. From germline, CDR1 is SGHTA and CDR2 FQGNSA. The DNA of the CDR3 is TGTGCCAGCAGCTTAGTGCCGGGAGCAGGGGAGACCCAGTACTTC. Protein sequence: CASSLVPGAGETQYF. The full variable domain, its missing parts supplied by reference TRBV7-2 and TRBJ2-5, is GAGVSQSPSNKVTEKGKDVELRCDPISGHTALYWYRQSLGQGLEFLIYFQGNSAPDKSGLPSDRFSAERTGGSVSTLTIQRTQQEDSAVYLCASSLVPGAGETQYFGPGTRLLVL.

This clone was detected a few times. The chain links TRBV6-7 to TRBJ2-2; D unclear. TRBV6-7 is an ORF for which the function is uncertain. This CDR3 has 16 residues. Trimming stripped 10 bases from V and 1 base from J, with 19 bases between. The CDR3 DNA is TGTGCCACCAGGTCCAATGCGGTTGAGAACACCGGGGAGCTGTTTTTT. Its translation: CATRSNAVENTGELFF.

The rearrangement uses TRBV27 and TRBJ2-7; 11 nucleotides line up with TRBD2. V shed 7 bases and J 2 bases; nucleotides not matched to a gene: 10. The CDR3 is 16 residues long. Germline CDR1 is MNHEY and CDR2 is SMNVEV (reference sequence). As DNA, the CDR3 is TGTGCCAGCAAAAATCACGGGACTAGCGGCACCTACGAGCAGTACTTC. Its protein is CASKNHGTSGTYEQYF.

The V call is TRBV2, the J call TRBJ1-2; 7 positions match TRBD1. V was clipped by 5 bases and J by 9 bases; unmatched bases: 15. Germline values: CDR1 SNHLY, CDR2 FYNNEI. CDR3 length: 15 residues. CDR3 sequence (DNA): TGTGCCAGCAGTTTACCGGGACAGAACTATGTGAGCTACACCTTC. It encodes CASSLPGQNYVSYTF. The variable domain in full, completed from reference TRBV2 and TRBJ1-2, reads EPEVTQTPSHQVTQMGQEVILRCVPISNHLYFYWYRQILGQKVEFLVSFYNNEISEKSEIFDDQFSVERPDGSNFTLKIRSTKLEDSAMYFCASSLPGQNYVSYTFGSGTRLTVV.

This clone occurred many times. The V gene is TRBV28, the J gene TRBJ2-3, with TRBD1 as a possible D gene (7 bases). The CDR3 contains 14 residues. Germline V gives CDR1 MDHEN, CDR2 SYDVKM. With 8 bases removed from V and 1 base from J, the gap between germline ends came to 13 bases. The CDR3 bases are TGTGCCAGCCGACAGGGACTGGGCACAGATACGCAGTATTTT. Its translation is CASRQGLGTDTQYF.

The rearrangement uses TRBV28 and TRBJ2-1, with TRBD2 identical over 11 bases. The CDR3 runs 15 residues. Germline V CDR1 and CDR2: MDHEN, SYDVKM. CDR3 nucleotides: TGTGTCATTACTAGCGGGAGTTCGTCCTACAATGAGCAGTTCTTC. Amino acids: CVITSGSSSYNEQFF.

V is TRBV7-2 and J is TRBJ2-1; 8 nucleotides line up with TRBD2. From germline, CDR1 is SGHTA and CDR2 FQGNSA. After removal of 1 base from V and 4 bases from J, the junction contained 3 bases not matched to a gene. The CDR3 consists of 15 residues. CDR3 bases: TGTGCCAGCAGCTTAGAGACTAGCGATTACAATGAGCAGTTCTTC. Translated, it gives CASSLETSDYNEQFF.

The chain joins TRBV6-6 to TRBJ2-3; 7 nucleotides align to TRBD2. Trimming at V came to 8 bases and at J to 1 base, leaving 0 bases not matched to a gene. Germline-derived CDR1 and CDR2 are MNHNY and SVGAGI (reference sequence). The CDR3 has 12 amino acids. CDR3 region: CASRGGTDTQYF. In nucleotides, the CDR3 is TGTGCCAGCCGGGGGGGCACAGATACGCAGTATTTT.

The chain employs TRBV7-6 and TRBJ2-5; 7 bases are a match to TRBD1. The germline CDR1 and CDR2 sequences are SGHVS and FNYEAQ. Trimming at V came to 5 bases and at J to 6 bases, leaving 6 bases not matched to a gene. This CDR3 is built from 13 residues. The CDR3 bases are TGTGCCAGCAGCGCCCTGACAGGGCAGACCCAGTACTTC. Protein sequence: CASSALTGQTQYF.

This clone has at least ten counts. CDR3 nucleotides: TGTGCCAGCAGCTTAGCCGCGGCTAGCGGGAGGGTCGGGACCCAGTACTTC. Its translation: CASSLAAASGRVGTQYF. This chain uses TRBV7-2 with TRBJ2-5; 12 bases fit TRBD2. The CDR3 covers 17 residues. Trimming cost V 0 bases and J 7 bases; bases outside gene matches: 9. Per the germline V gene, CDR1 is SGHTA and CDR2 is FQGNSA.

This clone was seen a handful of times. The V call is TRBV6-1, the J call TRBJ2-5; unclear D gene. With 5 bases removed from V and 5 bases from J, the gap between germline ends came to 12 bases. The CDR3 has 13 amino acids. Per germline, CDR1 MNHNS and CDR2 SASEGT. The CDR3 bases are TGTGCCAGCAGTCAGGACCTTAGGGAGACCCAGTACTTC. Protein: CASSQDLRETQYF.

This clone appeared a few times. The chain combines TRBV7-2 with TRBJ2-5; maybe TRBD2 (5 bases). Trimming removed 1 base from V and 5 bases from J, with 14 bases in between. CDR1 is SGHTA and CDR2 is FQGNSA in the germline V gene. CDR3 size: 15 residues. DNA of the CDR3: TGTGCCAGCAGCTTAGTTCCTAGCAGCTTGGAGACCCAGTACTTC. Translation gives CASSLVPSSLETQYF.

This clone occurred a few times. The J gene is TRBJ1-1, the V gene TRBV4-3, with 9 bases identical to TRBD1. J was trimmed by 5 bases and V by 3 bases; bases with no gene match: 7. This CDR3 comprises 15 residues. CDR1 LGHNA and CDR2 YSLEER come from the germline V gene. CDR3 DNA sequence: TGCGCCAGCAGCCAGCAACAGGGGGCTTATACTGAAGCTTTCTTT. It codes for CASSQQQGAYTEAFF.

V gene TRBV6-5 combines with J gene TRBJ1-1; no firm D call. Trimming pared 2 bases from V and 4 bases from J, leaving 11 bases between. CDR3 length: 14 amino acids. Germline lookup yields CDR1 MNHEY and CDR2 SVGAGI. The CDR3 reads CASSYARMGTEAFF. The DNA of the CDR3 is TGTGCCAGCAGTTACGCTCGCATGGGCACTGAAGCTTTCTTT.

V is TRBV5-6 and J is TRBJ2-7, with 9 positions matching TRBD2. V lost 2 bases, J lost 5 bases, and 11 bases stayed unmatched. In germline, CDR1 is SGHDT, CDR2 YYEEEE. The CDR3 spans 16 residues. DNA of the CDR3: TGTGCCAGCAGCTTTCGTGGGGCTAGCGGGATTCACGAGCAGTACTTC. As protein: CASSFRGASGIHEQYF.

The chain links TRBV5-6 to TRBJ2-5; D gene unclear. Looked up from germline, CDR1 is SGHDT and CDR2 is YYEEEE. The CDR3 length is 14 residues. With 0 bases removed from V and 4 bases from J, the gap between germline ends came to 10 bases. The CDR3 nucleotides read TGTGCCAGCAGCTTGGACAGCTCGAGAGAGACCCAGTACTTC. Its translation is CASSLDSSRETQYF.